This T cell receptor beta chain was captured by sequencing in a study of blood T cell repertoires in COVID-19. Overall study: Samples came from the United States, Italy and Spain, spanning acute and convalescent COVID-19. T cells, B-cell-depleted T cells, or PBMCs supplied cDNA or gDNA.

Profiled with immunoSEQ multiplex PCR; TCRdb holds only in-frame clones, not every one. The sample holds about 200,000 clones; 70% to 90% are singletons and the top ten take approximately 11%. Germline V lookup: CDR1 SGHDT, CDR2 YYEEEE. With 3 bases removed from V and 1 base from J, the gap between germline ends came to 7 bases. This CDR3 is built from 13 residues. V is TRBV5-6 and J is TRBJ2-5; D is perhaps TRBD2 (6 bases). The receptor was isolated from a human donor with active or convalescent COVID-19. The donor label of this sample is uncertain. The specimen was peripheral blood. CDR3 nucleotide sequence: TGTGCCAGCAGCTGGGGGGTCCAAGAGACCCAGTACTTC. This translates into CASSWGVQETQYF.